This TCR beta chain was retrieved from a study of post-analysis software for immune sequencing data. Whole-study context: Recorded disease courses covered relapsing-remitting, secondary progressive and progressive-relapsing multiple sclerosis. Some patients had no subtype annotation.

Notes on this clonotype: Its antigen is as yet unknown.

Each TCR beta cDNA library carried unique molecular identifiers. Using its own MiXCR run on the PCR reads, TCRdb lists one record per CDR3 protein. The sample includes some 500,000 distinct CDR3 sequences, over 35% of them seen just once. Findings of the study overall: When compared against controls, multiple sclerosis patients showed significantly lower normalized Chao1 diversity.

The receptor was derived from a girl aged 5 to 17 with multiple sclerosis. The material sequenced was blood.

The CDR3: CASSFEAEETQYF. CDR3 coding DNA: TGTGCCAGCAGTTTCGAGGCGGAAGAGACCCAGTACTTC. The chain recombines TRBV12-3 or TRBV12-4 with TRBJ2-5, with D hard to call. V lost 3 bases and J lost 3, with 8 bases in between. This CDR3 comprises 13 residues.